This T cell receptor beta chain was sequenced in a study of blood T cells in healthy people across ages. A second PCR of roughly 7 to 11 cycles used a sample-barcoded 5' primer and a J-beta primer mix. MiXCR, applied by TCRdb to the 5' RACE reads, yields one record per CDR3 protein. The sample contains some 1.5 million distinct CDR3 sequences, roughly two fifths of which appear only once. The CDR3 contains 12 residues. V was cut by 6 bases and J by 8 bases, with 10 bases left in between. Study observations and caveats: Lack of knowledge of donor CMV status possibly confounded expanded clonotype changes.

This clonotype was seen a handful of times. Its antigen remains unidentified. There were healthy Caucasian individuals from Russia, aged about 6 to 90, serving as donors. Every donor gave approximately 10 milliliters of peripheral blood. The receptor comes from a woman aged 18-30 years in good health. Input material: blood. This chain links TRBV12-3 or TRBV12-4 with TRBJ1-4; D unclear. The CDR3 sequence is CASSLRMEKLFF. DNA for the CDR3: TGTGCCAGCAGCCTCCGGATGGAAAAACTGTTTTTT.